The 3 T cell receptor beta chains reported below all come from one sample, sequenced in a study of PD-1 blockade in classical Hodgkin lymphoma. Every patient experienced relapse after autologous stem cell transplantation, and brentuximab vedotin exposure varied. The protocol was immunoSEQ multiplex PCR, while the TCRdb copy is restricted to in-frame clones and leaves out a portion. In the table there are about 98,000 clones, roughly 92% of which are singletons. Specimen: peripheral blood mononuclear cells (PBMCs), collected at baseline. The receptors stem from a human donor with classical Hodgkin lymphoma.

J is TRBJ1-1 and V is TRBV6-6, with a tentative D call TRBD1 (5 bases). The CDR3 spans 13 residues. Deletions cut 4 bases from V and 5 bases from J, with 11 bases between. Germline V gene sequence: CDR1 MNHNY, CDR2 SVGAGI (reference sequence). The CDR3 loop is CASSWDPGTEAFF. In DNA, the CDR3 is TGTGCCAGCAGTTGGGACCCAGGAACTGAAGCTTTCTTT.

CDR3 bases: TGTGCCAGCAGCGTAGAGATGTGGGGGGAAGCTTTCTTT. Translating it yields CASSVEMWGEAFF. This chain uses TRBV9 with TRBJ1-1; D possibly corresponds to TRBD1 (5 bases). The ends were cut back, 0 bases at V and 8 bases at J, with 11 bases in the middle. Germline lookup yields CDR1 SGDLS and CDR2 YYNGEE. This CDR3 region has 13 residues. Full variable domain (remainder filled in from reference TRBV9 and TRBJ1-1): DSGVTQTPKHLITATGQRVTLRCSPRSGDLSVYWYQQSLDQGLQFLIQYYNGEERAKGNILERFSAQQFPDLHSELNLSSLELGDSALYFCASSVEMWGEAFFGQGTRLTVV.

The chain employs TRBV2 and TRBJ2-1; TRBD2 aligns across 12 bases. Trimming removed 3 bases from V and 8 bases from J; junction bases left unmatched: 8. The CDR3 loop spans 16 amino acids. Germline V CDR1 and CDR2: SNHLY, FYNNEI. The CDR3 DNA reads TGTGCCAGCAGTGATTTTCTAGCGGGAGGGGATGATGAGCAGTTCTTC. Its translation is CASSDFLAGGDDEQFF. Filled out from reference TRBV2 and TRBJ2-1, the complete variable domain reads EPEVTQTPSHQVTQMGQEVILRCVPISNHLYFYWYRQILGQKVEFLVSFYNNEISEKSEIFDDQFSVERPDGSNFTLKIRSTKLEDSAMYFCASSDFLAGGDDEQFFGPGTRLTVL.